This is a list of T cell receptor beta chains from one sample in a study of Ad26.COV2.S vaccination and SARS-CoV-2 variants. Method: immunoSEQ multiplex PCR; TCRdb's copy keeps in-frame clones and lacks some. Here the sample spans about 350,000 clones, less than 90% being singletons. The sequenced sample was peripheral blood, obtained in a trial of Ad26.COV2.S vaccine versus placebo. The receptors originated from a person between 18 and 60 years old who received the Ad26.COV2.S COVID-19 vaccine or a placebo. The CDR3 runs from the conserved cysteine through the conserved F or W. The order of the fields is clone size, V gene, CDR3 length, CDR3 protein. Where a row states a size, it is once, few, many or the class of an expanded clone; other rows omit it.

>.|TRBV6-2/TRBV6-3|16
CASSYPAGSGNTEAFF
>.|TRBV6-5|15
CASSYLGQGNYEQYF
>.|TRBV14|16
CASSQNAGIVDTEAFF
>few|TRBV7-3|14
CASSLSQGNTEAFF
>.|TRBV6-4|14
CASIPGRGEEKLFF
>.|TRBV5-1|13
CASSLDFTDTQYF
>.|TRBV11-3|14
CASSPAPSYNEQFF
>.|TRBV20-1|11
CSVADSYEQYF
>.|TRBV7-9|14
CASSLTFSNTEAFF
>.|TRBV28|15
CASSPVAVSSYEQYF
>once|TRBV7-9|15
CASSLVATGSGEAFF
>.|TRBV7-2|16
CASSLVYRDAGNTIYF
>.|TRBV18|16
CASSPRGRSTSGELFF
>.|TRBV4-1|13
CASSQVQGQPQHF
>.|TRBV30|15
CAWITGTANTGELFF
>.|TRBV28|17
CASRPWGQGGGSTEAFF
>.|TRBV15|13
CATSNPAGNEQYF
>.|TRBV4-2|15
CASRQGENSNQPQHF
>.|TRBV30|14
CAWANLDPGNEQFF
>.|TRBV7-9|14
CASSLEGGPFTMFF
>many|TRBV2|15
CASTDRSRGNQPQHF
>.|TRBV10-2|17
CASQALRAASSYNEQFF
>.|TRBV28|15
CASSPGGYYNQPQHF
>.|TRBV11-2|16
CASSFGTGATNTEAFF
>.|TRBV7-3|15
CASSSWPGQNYEQYF
>.|TRBV5-8|13
CASTPGRAYEQYF
>.|TRBV28|14
CASSWLAGQGYAFF
>.|TRBV5-1|14
CASSSPPRNTEAFF
>once|TRBV3-1/TRBV3-2|13
CASSLSDNQPQHF